This passage covers 22 T cell receptor beta chains from one sample sequenced in a study of memory CD4+ T cells and cytomegalovirus serostatus. The sort gate was single viable CD3+CD4+CD8-CD45RO+ cells for memory CD4+ T cells. Here immunoSEQ multiplex PCR was the method, and the copy in TCRdb shows in-frame clones only, minus some. The sample comprises about 82,000 clones, about 85% of which are singletons, and roughly 0.8% rests with the top ten. The sequenced sample was memory CD4+ T cells from blood. The receptor source for this set is an adult in good health and CMV-seronegative.

The V and J genes are TRBV9 and TRBJ2-7; 9 nucleotides line up with TRBD1. This CDR3 has 14 amino acids. After removal of 4 bases from V and 8 bases from J, the junction contained 10 bases not matched to a gene. CDR1 and CDR2 (germline): SGDLS, YYNGEE. For the CDR3, the DNA is TGTGCCAGCAGCCTCGGGACAGGGACGTTCCAGCAGTACTTC. This gives the protein CASSLGTGTFQQYF.

This chain links TRBV10-3 with TRBJ2-3; no reliable D call. The CDR3 runs to 14 residues. The V end was cut by 2 bases, the J end by 4 bases, with 10 bases between. The germline gives CDR1 ENHRY, CDR2 SYGVKD. The CDR3 protein is CAISEGIVPDTQYF. The CDR3 DNA reads TGTGCCATCAGTGAGGGGATAGTTCCAGATACGCAGTATTTT.

V usage is TRBV7-2 and J usage is TRBJ2-7, with TRBD2 as a possible D gene (5 bases). The germline V gene encodes CDR1 SGHTA and CDR2 FQGNSA. The V end was cut by 2 bases, the J end by 4 bases, with 9 bases between. The CDR3 length is 13 residues. The CDR3 coding sequence is TGTGCCAGCAGCTTATCGGACTGGTACGAGCAGTACTTC. Protein: CASSLSDWYEQYF.

The table lists this clone with a few counts. The gene calls are TRBV5-1 and TRBJ1-6; D possibly corresponds to TRBD1 (6 bases). CDR1 and CDR2 from the germline V gene are SGHRS and YFSETQ. This CDR3 has 15 amino acids. V shed 2 bases and J shed 7 bases, with 13 bases lying between them. CDR3 coding DNA: TGCGCCAGCAGCTTTACAGGGTCGGAAAATTCACCCCTCCACTTT. This encodes CASSFTGSENSPLHF. The complete variable domain, with remaining parts taken from reference TRBV5-1 and TRBJ1-6, reads KAGVTQTPRYLIKTRGQQVTLSCSPISGHRSVSWYQQTPGQGLQFLFEYFSETQRNKGNFPGRFSGRQFSNSRSEMNVSTLELGDSALYLCASSFTGSENSPLHFGNGTRLTVT.

The V and J genes are TRBV14 and TRBJ1-1; 7 nucleotides align to TRBD1. CDR3 length: 15 residues. Trimming at V came to 4 bases and at J to 4 bases, leaving 9 bases not matched to a gene. Per germline, CDR1 SGHDN and CDR2 FVKESK. DNA of the CDR3: TGTGCCAGCAGCCTCACAGGGGCGCAGGGCACTGAAGCTTTCTTT. Protein product: CASSLTGAQGTEAFF.

This rearrangement joins TRBV15 to TRBJ1-3; D possibly corresponds to TRBD1 (5 bases). From germline, CDR1 is LNHNV and CDR2 YYDKDF (reference sequence). V was trimmed by 1 base and J by 2 bases, leaving 6 bases between them. The CDR3 runs to 14 residues. CDR3 bases: TGTGCCACCAGCAGAGGGACAACTGGAAACACCATATATTTT. Its translation is CATSRGTTGNTIYF.

The sample holds a few counts of this clone. The chain combines TRBV19 with TRBJ1-4; tentative D call: TRBD1 (5 bases). Germline values: CDR1 LNHDA, CDR2 SQIVND (reference sequence). The CDR3 runs 14 residues. The V end was cut by 4 bases, the J end by 8 bases, with 14 bases between. The CDR3 loop is CASSNQGTKEKLFF. The CDR3 DNA is TGTGCCAGTAGTAATCAGGGAACCAAGGAAAAACTGTTTTTT.

The chain joins TRBV29-1 to TRBJ1-2, with 7 bases fitting TRBD1. The CDR3 is made up of 12 amino acids. V shed 7 bases, J shed 2 bases, and the junction held 4 bases outside the gene matches. The germline V gene encodes CDR1 SQVTM and CDR2 ANQGSEA. CDR3 bases: TGCAGCGGTGGGGGACAGAACTATGGCTACACCTTC. Protein sequence: CSGGGQNYGYTF.

The chain employs TRBV6-1 and TRBJ1-6; D may be TRBD1 (5 bases). Germline V gene lookup returns CDR1 MNHNS and CDR2 SASEGT. This CDR3 has 15 residues. V lost 7 bases and J lost 7, with 17 bases in between. The DNA for the CDR3 is TGTGCCAGCAAGACCACGGGGGGATGGAATTCACCCCTCCACTTT. It codes for CASKTTGGWNSPLHF.

The chain joins TRBV6-4 to TRBJ2-5, with D uncertain. Germline-derived CDR1 and CDR2 are MRHNA and SNTAGT. V lost 3 bases and J lost 6, with 14 bases in between. There are 14 residues in the CDR3. In DNA, the CDR3 is TGTGCCAGCAGTGAAATCTTGTTCAGTCAGACCCAGTACTTC. It specifies CASSEILFSQTQYF.

The V call is TRBV5-1, the J call TRBJ2-7; D is undetermined. Trimming cost V 0 bases and J 0 bases, with 13 bases left between them. The CDR3 extends over 16 amino acids. Germline CDR1 reads SGHRS; CDR2 reads YFSETQ. The CDR3 DNA sequence: TGCGCCAGCAGCTTGGCTGGTCAGACTTCCTCCTACGAGCAGTACTTC. Residues: CASSLAGQTSSYEQYF. Supplemented by reference TRBV5-1 and TRBJ2-7, the full variable domain reads KAGVTQTPRYLIKTRGQQVTLSCSPISGHRSVSWYQQTPGQGLQFLFEYFSETQRNKGNFPGRFSGRQFSNSRSEMNVSTLELGDSALYLCASSLAGQTSSYEQYFGPGTRLTVT.

V and J are TRBV6-1 and TRBJ2-7; 9 bases fit TRBD2. The CDR3 totals 15 residues. Germline values: CDR1 MNHNS, CDR2 SASEGT. V lost 7 bases to trimming and J lost 1 base; unmatched junction nucleotides: 8. DNA of the CDR3: TGTGCCAGCATGGAGCTAGCGGGGTTGTCCTACGAGCAGTACTTC. Translation gives CASMELAGLSYEQYF.

This chain uses TRBV19 with TRBJ1-2, with D possibly matching TRBD1 (6 bases). The CDR3 consists of 14 residues. CDR1 and CDR2 from the germline V gene are LNHDA and SQIVND (reference sequence). Trimming pared 3 bases from V and 7 bases from J, leaving 15 bases between. CDR3 loop: CASSIPPGDTGYTF. DNA for the CDR3: TGTGCCAGTAGTATCCCCCCAGGGGACACTGGCTACACCTTC.

This clone was observed once. Mismatch with germline at one junction end may stem from a read error. The CDR3 sequence is CASSLSGSNYSYTF. DNA for the CDR3: TGTGCCAGCAGCTTATCTGGCAGCAACTATAGCTACACCTTC. The J gene is TRBJ1-2, the V gene TRBV7-2; D gene unclear. The CDR3 spans 14 residues. Per the germline V gene, CDR1 is SGHTA and CDR2 is FQGNSA.

V usage is TRBV5-6 and J usage is TRBJ2-1; TRBD2 matches at 11 bases. The CDR3 loop spans 16 amino acids. Unmatched junction bases numbered 10, after V lost 2 bases and J lost 9 bases. From germline, CDR1 is SGHDT and CDR2 YYEEEE. CDR3 in DNA: TGTGCCAGCAGCTTCCCACTAGCGGGGGATCGCGGTGAGCAGTTCTTC. Translated: CASSFPLAGDRGEQFF.

V usage is TRBV7-3 and J usage is TRBJ2-3; tentative D call: TRBD1 (6 bases). Trimming pared 5 bases from V and 4 bases from J, leaving 13 bases between. Per the germline V gene, CDR1 is SGHTA and CDR2 is FQGTGA. The CDR3 is 14 amino acids. In DNA form, the CDR3 reads TGTGCCAGCAGCCCACAGGGTCACGCAGATACGCAGTATTTT. Translated, it gives CASSPQGHADTQYF.

The chain links TRBV10-3 to TRBJ1-2; 8 positions agree with TRBD1. CDR1 and CDR2 from the germline V gene are ENHRY and SYGVKD. V was clipped by 3 bases and J by 4 bases; unmatched bases: 4. This CDR3 contains 14 residues. CDR3 loop: CAISEGRGPYGYTF. In DNA form, the CDR3 reads TGTGCCATCAGTGAAGGCAGGGGGCCCTATGGCTACACCTTC.

Concerning this clone: Distinct nucleotide sequences in the sample also encode this CDR3. The V gene is TRBV29-1, the J gene TRBJ1-1; D perhaps matches TRBD1 (6 bases). The germline V gene encodes CDR1 SQVTM and CDR2 ANQGSEA. The CDR3 has 14 amino acids. Trimming shortened V by 3 bases and J by 6 bases, and 17 bases separated the two germline ends. CDR3 protein: CSVEGGGRGAEAFF. The CDR3 DNA reads as TGCAGCGTTGAGGGGGGAGGGAGGGGGGCTGAAGCTTTCTTT.

The chain is built from TRBV7-9 and TRBJ2-3; 8 bases are a match to TRBD2. V lost 8 bases, J lost 1 base, and 5 bases stayed unmatched. CDR1 and CDR2 from the germline V gene are SEHNR and FQNEAQ (reference sequence). CDR3 length: 14 residues. Written as DNA, the CDR3 is TGTGCCAGCGCCGGGGGGGTCGGCACAGATACGCAGTATTTT. Amino acids: CASAGGVGTDTQYF.

The chain is built from TRBV2 and TRBJ2-4; D may be TRBD2 (6 bases). The germline V gene encodes CDR1 SNHLY and CDR2 FYNNEI. V was trimmed by 11 bases and J by 9 bases, leaving 17 bases between them. CDR3 length equals 12 residues. CDR3 DNA sequence: TGTGCCGGGTCCCGGGACTTAGGCATTCAGTACTTC. This codes for CAGSRDLGIQYF.

Here the CDR3 reads CASSLRGPDTGELFF. The CDR3 DNA follows: TGTGCCAGCAGCCTACGGGGTCCCGACACCGGGGAGCTGTTTTTT. The rearrangement joins TRBV7-9 to TRBJ2-2; possible D gene TRBD2, 5 bases. This CDR3 has 15 amino acids. The V gene lost 5 bases and the J gene lost 3 bases, with 13 bases spanning the gap. CDR1 and CDR2 from the germline V gene are SEHNR and FQNEAQ (reference sequence).

The chain uses TRBV10-3 and TRBJ2-7, with D possibly matching TRBD2 (7 bases). Germline V lookup: CDR1 ENHRY, CDR2 SYGVKD. V dropped 6 bases and J dropped 6 bases, with 15 bases sitting between them. There are 13 residues in the CDR3. CDR3 nucleotide sequence: TGTGCCATCAGCCGAGGGGGGGCCGGCGAGCAGTACTTC. Residues: CAISRGGAGEQYF.